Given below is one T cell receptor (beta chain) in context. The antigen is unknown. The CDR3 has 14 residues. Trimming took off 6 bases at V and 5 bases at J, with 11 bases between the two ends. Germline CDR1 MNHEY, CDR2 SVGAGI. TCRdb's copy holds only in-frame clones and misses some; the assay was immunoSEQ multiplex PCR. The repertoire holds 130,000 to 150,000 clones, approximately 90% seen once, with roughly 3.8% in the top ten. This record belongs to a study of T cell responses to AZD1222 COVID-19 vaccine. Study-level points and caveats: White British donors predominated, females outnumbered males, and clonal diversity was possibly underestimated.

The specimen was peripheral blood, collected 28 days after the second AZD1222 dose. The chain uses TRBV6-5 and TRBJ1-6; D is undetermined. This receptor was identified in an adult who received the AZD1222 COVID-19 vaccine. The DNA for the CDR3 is TGTGCCAGCAGGCAAACACGAGATAATTCACCCCTCCACTTT. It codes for CASRQTRDNSPLHF.